These T cell receptor beta chains were read from a single sample in a study of blood T cell repertoires in COVID-19. The assay was immunoSEQ multiplex PCR, and TCRdb's table has in-frame clones only and misses some. The data contain 150,000 or so clones, under 90% of them singletons. Sequenced sample: PBMCs or T cells enriched from blood (not recorded which). These receptor sequences come from a man aged 55 to 70 who had recovered from COVID-19. CDR3s include the opening cysteine and the closing phenylalanine or tryptophan. Fields, in order: D gene, V gene, clone size, J gene, CDR3 protein, CDR3 DNA. The D gene is left open where the match is weak. Not every row has a clone size; where given, it reads once, few, many or a size class.

>TRBD2|TRBV9|.|TRBJ2-1
CASSVAAGGIVNEQFF
TGTGCCAGCAGCGTAGCAGCGGGAGGTATTGTGAATGAGCAGTTCTTC
>.|TRBV27|.|TRBJ2-4
CASSFTGQSDIQYF
TGTGCCAGCAGTTTTACAGGGCAGTCGGACATTCAGTACTTC
>TRBD1|TRBV6-5|.|TRBJ1-3
CASSRDSTSGNTIYF
TGTGCCAGCAGCCGGGACAGCACCTCTGGAAACACCATATATTTT
>TRBD2|TRBV6-5|.|TRBJ2-1
CASSLAGAYNEQFF
TGTGCCAGCAGTTTAGCGGGAGCCTACAATGAGCAGTTCTTC
>TRBD2|TRBV10-3|once|TRBJ2-1
CAISEPTSGSSYNEQFF
TGTGCCATCAGTGAACCTACTAGCGGGAGCTCCTACAATGAGCAGTTCTTC
>.|TRBV30|.|TRBJ2-7
CAWSPRQVPLYEQYF
TGTGCCTGGAGTCCCCGACAGGTACCGCTCTACGAGCAGTACTTC
>TRBD1|TRBV7-6|.|TRBJ2-7
CASSPTGGRHEQYF
TGTGCCAGCAGCCCGACAGGGGGCAGGCACGAGCAGTACTTC
>TRBD1|TRBV19|.|TRBJ1-1
CASSIAGTGPEAFF
TGTGCCAGTAGTATAGCCGGGACAGGGCCTGAAGCTTTCTTT
>.|TRBV7-9|.|TRBJ1-4
CASSRDQPQEKLFF
TGTGCCAGCAGCCGGGATCAGCCTCAAGAAAAACTGTTTTTT
>.|TRBV29-1|.|TRBJ1-4
CSASPGTLNEKLFF
TGCAGCGCCTCGCCCGGGACACTTAATGAAAAACTGTTTTTT
>TRBD1|TRBV5-1|.|TRBJ1-2
CASSPGTGVLYGYTF
TGCGCCAGCAGCCCGGGGACAGGGGTCCTCTATGGCTACACCTTC
>.|TRBV5-1|.|TRBJ1-1
CASGEQGGSTEAFF
TGCGCCAGCGGGGAACAGGGAGGGAGCACTGAAGCTTTCTTT
>.|TRBV7-5|.|TRBJ1-4
CVRSGEGGTNEKLFF
TGTGTCAGAAGCGGGGAGGGGGGGACTAATGAAAAACTGTTTTTT
>TRBD1|TRBV6-5|.|TRBJ2-7
CASSRTGLYEQYF
TGTGCCAGCAGTAGGACAGGGCTTTACGAGCAGTACTTC
>.|TRBV28|.|TRBJ1-3
CASCHGGAGNTIYF
TGTGCCAGCTGCCACGGGGGGGCTGGAAACACCATATATTTT
>TRBD2|TRBV14|.|TRBJ2-3
CASSQRSGLAGGADTQYF
TGTGCCAGCAGCCAACGTTCCGGCCTAGCGGGAGGGGCAGATACGCAGTATTTT
>.|TRBV23-1|.|TRBJ1-5
CASSPRERDFSNQPQHF
TGCGCCAGCAGTCCCAGGGAAAGGGACTTTAGCAATCAGCCCCAGCATTTT
>.|TRBV19|.|TRBJ1-5
CASSMERDSNQPQHF
TGTGCCAGTAGTATGGAGAGGGATAGCAATCAGCCCCAGCATTTT
>TRBD2|TRBV11-3|few|TRBJ2-5
CASSLAQGASGRKETQYF
TGTGCCAGCAGCTTAGCGCAGGGGGCTAGCGGGAGGAAAGAGACCCAGTACTTC
>TRBD1|TRBV19|.|TRBJ1-5
CASSTQGQGAAQPQHF
TGTGCCAGTAGTACCCAGGGACAGGGGGCGGCTCAGCCCCAGCATTTT
>.|TRBV6-1|once|TRBJ2-4
CASSEYMGGFNIQYF
TGTGCCAGCAGTGAATACATGGGGGGTTTCAACATTCAGTACTTC
>TRBD1|TRBV2|.|TRBJ1-5
CASRDRVGQPQHF
TGTGCCAGCAGAGACAGGGTTGGGCAGCCCCAGCATTTT
>TRBD1|TRBV6-1|.|TRBJ2-2
CASSEAGQGGGTGELFF
TGTGCCAGCAGTGAAGCCGGACAGGGCGGTGGGACCGGGGAGCTGTTTTTT
>.|TRBV7-3|.|TRBJ1-1
CASSLNGVGPEAFF
TGTGCCAGCAGCTTAAACGGGGTCGGCCCTGAAGCTTTCTTT
>TRBD2|TRBV7-3|.|TRBJ2-2
CASSLGRAGELFF
TGTGCCAGCAGTCTCGGGAGGGCCGGGGAGCTGTTTTTT
>TRBD1|TRBV18|.|TRBJ1-2
CASSPSGTGDYGYTF
TGTGCCAGCTCACCATCCGGGACAGGGGACTATGGCTACACCTTC
>.|TRBV2|.|TRBJ1-3
CASSEGSQGNAGNTIYF
TGTGCCAGCAGTGAAGGCAGCCAGGGTAATGCTGGAAACACCATATATTTT
>TRBD1|TRBV19|.|TRBJ1-5
CASSIDRGFSWTQHF
TGTGCCAGTAGTATTGACAGGGGGTTCAGTTGGACCCAGCATTTT
>.|TRBV19|.|TRBJ2-2
CASSNRANTGELFF
TGTGCCAGTAGTAATCGTGCGAACACCGGGGAGCTGTTTTTT
>TRBD1|TRBV9|.|TRBJ2-5
CASSVRTGWETQYF
TGTGCCAGCAGCGTACGGACAGGGTGGGAGACCCAGTACTTC
>TRBD1|TRBV28|.|TRBJ1-6
CATKVGTANSPLHF
TGTGCCACCAAGGTGGGGACAGCAAATTCACCCCTCCACTTT
>.|TRBV5-6|.|TRBJ2-5
CASSLVQQETQYF
TGTGCCAGCAGCTTGGTTCAGCAAGAGACCCAGTACTTC
>TRBD2|TRBV7-2|.|TRBJ2-7
CASSSRIGSGTSYEQYF
TGTGCCAGCAGCTCCCGAATTGGAAGCGGGACTTCCTACGAGCAGTACTTC
>.|TRBV19|.|TRBJ1-5
CASSTRAGNQPQHF
TGTGCCAGTAGTACCAGGGCAGGCAATCAGCCCCAGCATTTT
>.|TRBV18|.|TRBJ2-2
CASSLSGNTGELFF
TGTGCCAGCTCATTATCAGGGAACACCGGGGAGCTGTTTTTT
>.|TRBV27|.|TRBJ2-1
CASSPPGYNEQFF
TGTGCCAGCAGTCCCCCGGGGTACAATGAGCAGTTCTTC
>.|TRBV2|.|TRBJ2-7
CASSEPFLYEQYF
TGTGCCAGCAGTGAACCCTTTCTCTACGAGCAGTACTTC
>TRBD2|TRBV5-4|.|TRBJ2-3
CASSIGLAGDTSTDTQYF
TGTGCCAGCAGCATCGGACTAGCGGGGGACACTAGCACAGATACGCAGTATTTT
>.|TRBV7-8|.|TRBJ1-4
CASSLATGDNEKLFF
TGTGCCAGCAGCCTAGCGACAGGAGATAATGAAAAACTGTTTTTT
>.|TRBV19|.|TRBJ1-1
CASSILGRGLWTEAFF
TGTGCCAGTAGTATTCTGGGCAGGGGATTGTGGACTGAAGCTTTCTTT
>.|TRBV20-1|.|TRBJ1-2
CSASRGTINYGYTF
TGCAGTGCTAGTCGGGGAACCATAAACTATGGCTACACCTTC
>.|TRBV7-2|few|TRBJ1-4
CASSFDMATNEKLFF
TGTGCCAGCAGCTTCGACATGGCAACTAATGAAAAACTGTTTTTT
>TRBD2|TRBV5-1|.|TRBJ2-2
CASRGTSGGPTGELFF
TGCGCCAGCAGAGGGACTAGCGGGGGACCTACCGGGGAGCTGTTTTTT
>.|TRBV14|.|TRBJ2-2
CASSHIMSPRTGELFF
TGTGCCAGCAGCCATATAATGAGTCCTCGGACCGGGGAGCTGTTTTTT
>TRBD2|TRBV7-8|few|TRBJ2-3
CASSLAISGRALPDTQYF
TGTGCCAGCAGCTTAGCGATAAGCGGGAGGGCCCTCCCAGATACGCAGTATTTT
>.|TRBV6-6|.|TRBJ2-3
CASSSRDTQYF
TGTGCCAGCAGTTCGAGGGATACGCAGTATTTT
>TRBD1|TRBV28|.|TRBJ2-7
CASSSSGQGSTEQYF
TGTGCCAGCAGTTCCTCGGGACAGGGGTCGACCGAGCAGTACTTC
>.|TRBV2|.|TRBJ2-1
CASRETPVTGNEQFF
TGTGCCAGCAGAGAAACCCCCGTAACGGGGAATGAGCAGTTCTTC
>.|TRBV7-2|.|TRBJ1-5
CASSPRRGSDQPQHF
TGTGCCAGCAGCCCTAGGCGGGGGAGTGATCAGCCCCAGCATTTT
>.|TRBV5-6|.|TRBJ1-1
CASSPLTAGTTMNTEAFF
TGTGCCAGCAGCCCTCTCACAGCCGGGACAACTATGAACACTGAAGCTTTCTTT
>.|TRBV5-3|.|TRBJ1-1
CARAALTEAFF
TGTGCCAGAGCGGCACTCACTGAAGCTTTCTTT
>.|TRBV5-1|.|TRBJ2-1
CASSWDSPYNEQFF
TGCGCCAGCAGCTGGGACTCCCCCTACAATGAGCAGTTCTTC